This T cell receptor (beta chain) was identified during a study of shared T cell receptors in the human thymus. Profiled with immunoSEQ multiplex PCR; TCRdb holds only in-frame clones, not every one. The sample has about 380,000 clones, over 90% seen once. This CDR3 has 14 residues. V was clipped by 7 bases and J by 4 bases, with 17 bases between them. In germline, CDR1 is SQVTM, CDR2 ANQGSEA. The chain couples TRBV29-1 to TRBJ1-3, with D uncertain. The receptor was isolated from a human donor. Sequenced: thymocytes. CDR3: CSGVGGSPGNTIYF. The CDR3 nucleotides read TGCAGCGGAGTGGGCGGCAGTCCCGGAAACACCATATATTTT.